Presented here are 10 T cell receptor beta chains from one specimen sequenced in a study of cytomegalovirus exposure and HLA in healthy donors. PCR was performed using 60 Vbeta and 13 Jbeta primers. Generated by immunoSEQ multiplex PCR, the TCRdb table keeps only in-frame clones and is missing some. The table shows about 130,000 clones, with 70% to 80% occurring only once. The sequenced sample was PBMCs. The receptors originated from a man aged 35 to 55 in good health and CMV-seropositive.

This CDR3 is CASSARSEQYF. The CDR3 coding sequence is TGCGCCAGCAGTGCCAGGTCCGAGCAGTACTTC. This chain links TRBV10-2 with TRBJ2-7; unclear D gene. With 4 bases removed from V and 6 bases from J, the gap between germline ends came to 7 bases. This CDR3 is 11 amino acids long. The germline gives CDR1 WSHSY, CDR2 SAAADI.

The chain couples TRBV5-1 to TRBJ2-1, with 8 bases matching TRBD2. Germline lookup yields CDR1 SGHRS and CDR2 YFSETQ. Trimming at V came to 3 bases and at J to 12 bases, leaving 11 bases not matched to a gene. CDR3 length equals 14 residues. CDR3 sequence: CASSSGLAAWGQFF. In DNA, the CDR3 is TGCGCCAGCAGCTCAGGACTAGCCGCCTGGGGGCAGTTCTTC.

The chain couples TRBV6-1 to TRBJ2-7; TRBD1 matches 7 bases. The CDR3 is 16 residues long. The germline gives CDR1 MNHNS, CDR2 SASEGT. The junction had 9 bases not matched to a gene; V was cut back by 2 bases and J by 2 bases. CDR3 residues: CASSETRTGLPYEQYF. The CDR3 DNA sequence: TGTGCCAGCAGTGAAACCCGGACAGGATTGCCCTACGAGCAGTACTTC.

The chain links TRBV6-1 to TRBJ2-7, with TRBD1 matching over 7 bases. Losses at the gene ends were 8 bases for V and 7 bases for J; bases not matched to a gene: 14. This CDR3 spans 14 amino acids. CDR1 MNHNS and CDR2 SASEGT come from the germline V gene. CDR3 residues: CASGPGTAFREQYF. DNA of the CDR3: TGTGCCAGCGGCCCCGGGACAGCTTTTCGTGAGCAGTACTTC.

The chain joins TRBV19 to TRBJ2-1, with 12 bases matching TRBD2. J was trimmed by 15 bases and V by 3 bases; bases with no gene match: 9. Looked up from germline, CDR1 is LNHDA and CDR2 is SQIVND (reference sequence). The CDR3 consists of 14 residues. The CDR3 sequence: CASSIASGRAVGFF. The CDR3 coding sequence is TGTGCCAGTAGTATCGCTAGCGGGAGGGCCGTGGGGTTCTTC.

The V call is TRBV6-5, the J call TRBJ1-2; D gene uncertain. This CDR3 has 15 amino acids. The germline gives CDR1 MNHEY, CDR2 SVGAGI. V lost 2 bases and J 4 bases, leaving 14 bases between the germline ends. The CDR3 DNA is TGTGCCAGCAGTTACAATTCTAGAGGGATCTATGGCTACACCTTC. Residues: CASSYNSRGIYGYTF.

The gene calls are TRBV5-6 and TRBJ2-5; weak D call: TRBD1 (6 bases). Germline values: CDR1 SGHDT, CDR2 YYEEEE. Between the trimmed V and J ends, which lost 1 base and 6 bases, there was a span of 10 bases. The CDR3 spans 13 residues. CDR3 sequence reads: CASSLQGLKTQYF. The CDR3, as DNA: TGTGCCAGCAGCTTGCAGGGGCTAAAGACCCAGTACTTC.

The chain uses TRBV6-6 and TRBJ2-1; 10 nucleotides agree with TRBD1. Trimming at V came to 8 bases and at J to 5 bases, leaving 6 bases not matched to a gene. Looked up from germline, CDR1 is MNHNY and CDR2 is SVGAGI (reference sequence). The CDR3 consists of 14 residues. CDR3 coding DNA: TGTGCCAGCGTAGGGACAGGGGAGGACAATGAGCAGTTCTTC. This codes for CASVGTGEDNEQFF.

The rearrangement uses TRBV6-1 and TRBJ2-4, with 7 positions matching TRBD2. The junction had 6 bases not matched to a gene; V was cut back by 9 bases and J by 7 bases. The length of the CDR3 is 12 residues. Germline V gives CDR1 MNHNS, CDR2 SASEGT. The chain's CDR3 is CASNDGGNIQYF. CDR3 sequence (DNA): TGTGCCAGTAACGACGGGGGGAACATTCAGTACTTC.

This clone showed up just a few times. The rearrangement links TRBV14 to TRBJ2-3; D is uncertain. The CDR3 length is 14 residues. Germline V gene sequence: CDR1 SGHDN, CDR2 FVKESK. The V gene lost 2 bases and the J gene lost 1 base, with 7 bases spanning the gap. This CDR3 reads CASSQQLRTDTQYF. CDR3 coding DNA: TGTGCCAGCAGCCAACAACTTCGCACAGATACGCAGTATTTT.